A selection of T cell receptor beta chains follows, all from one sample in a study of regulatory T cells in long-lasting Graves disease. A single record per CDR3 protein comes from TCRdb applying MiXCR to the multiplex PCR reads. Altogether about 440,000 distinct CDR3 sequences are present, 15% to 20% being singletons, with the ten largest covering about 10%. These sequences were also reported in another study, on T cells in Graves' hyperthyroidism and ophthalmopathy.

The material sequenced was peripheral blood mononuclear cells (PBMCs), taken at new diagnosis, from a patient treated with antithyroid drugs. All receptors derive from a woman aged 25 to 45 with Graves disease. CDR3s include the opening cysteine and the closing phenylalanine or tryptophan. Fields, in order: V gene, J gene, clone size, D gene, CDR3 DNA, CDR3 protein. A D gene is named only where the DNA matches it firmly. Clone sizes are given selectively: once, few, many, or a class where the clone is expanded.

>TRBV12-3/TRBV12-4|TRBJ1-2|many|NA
TGTGCCAGCAGTTTAGTATCCTTAGGCTACACCTTC
CASSLVSLGYTF
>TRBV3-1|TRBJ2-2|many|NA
TGTGCCAGCAGCCGTCAGGGGTACACCTTCATAGGGGAGCTGTTTTTT
CASSRQGYTFIGELFF
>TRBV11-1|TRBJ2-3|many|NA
TGTGCCAGCAGCTCCGTAGGGGGGACTAGCACAGATACGCAGTATTTT
CASSSVGGTSTDTQYF
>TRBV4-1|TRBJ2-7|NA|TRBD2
TGCGCCAGCAGCAGGACTAGCGGGAGTGTTTACGAGCAGTACTTC
CASSRTSGSVYEQYF
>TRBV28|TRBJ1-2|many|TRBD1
TGTGCCAGCAGGGGGGACAGGGTAGGGAACTATGGCTACACCTTC
CASRGDRVGNYGYTF
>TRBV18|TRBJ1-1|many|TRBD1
TGTGCCAGCAGCCCCCGGGACAGGGGCACTGAAGCTTTCTTT
CASSPRDRGTEAFF
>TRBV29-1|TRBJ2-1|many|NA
TGCAGCTCTCGCGTTAGCTCCTACAATGAGCAGTTCTTC
CSSRVSSYNEQFF
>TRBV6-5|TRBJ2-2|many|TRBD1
TGTGCCAGCAGTTACTACAGGGGGACGGAGCTGTTTTTT
CASSYYRGTELFF
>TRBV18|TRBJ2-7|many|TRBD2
TGTGCCAGCTCACCACTGGGACTAGGTTTTGCCGGGAGCGAGCAGTACTTC
CASSPLGLGFAGSEQYF
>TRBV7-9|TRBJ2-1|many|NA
TGTGCCAGCAGCCCTCTCCGCTACAATGAGCAGTTCTTC
CASSPLRYNEQFF
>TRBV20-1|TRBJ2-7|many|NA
TGCAGTGCTGACGACTTGAACTCCTACGAGCAGTACTTC
CSADDLNSYEQYF
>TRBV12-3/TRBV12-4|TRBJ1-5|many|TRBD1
TGTGCCAGCAGTTTCTGGACAGGGGGCGCGGACAGCAATCAGCCCCAGCATTTT
CASSFWTGGADSNQPQHF
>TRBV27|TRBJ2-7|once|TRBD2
TGTGCCAGCAGTTTAGGCGGGAGGTCCGAGCAGTACTTC
CASSLGGRSEQYF
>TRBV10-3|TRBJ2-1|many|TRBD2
TGTGCCATCAGACTAGCGGGGCCCTCCTACAATGAGCAGTTCTTC
CAIRLAGPSYNEQFF
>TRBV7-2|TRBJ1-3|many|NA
TGTGCCAGCAGGTCCCCCGCTGGAAACACCATATATTTT
CASRSPAGNTIYF
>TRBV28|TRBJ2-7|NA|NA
TGTGCCAGCAGTTTATTTACAGCTTACGAGCAGTACTTC
CASSLFTAYEQYF
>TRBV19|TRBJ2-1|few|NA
TGTGCCTCGGCCACCTACAATGAGCAGTTCTTC
CASATYNEQFF
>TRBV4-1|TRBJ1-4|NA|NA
TGCGCCAGCAGCCAATTAATTCGGGGTGAGGGGGAAAAACTGTTTTTT
CASSQLIRGEGEKLFF
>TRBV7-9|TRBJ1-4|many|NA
TGTGCCAGCAGGCTTGGTGGGATACAGCGAAATGAAAAACTGTTTTTT
CASRLGGIQRNEKLFF
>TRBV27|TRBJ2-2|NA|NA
TGTGCCAGCAGTCCCCGGCGCACCGGGGAGCTGTTTTTT
CASSPRRTGELFF